In this sample, the clone carrying this T cell receptor (beta chain) turned up many times. Its antigen is unidentified. MiXCR, applied by TCRdb to the 5' RACE reads, yields one record per CDR3 protein. Seen here are nearly 55,000 distinct CDR3 sequences, 17% observed once, and the top ten hold 2% to 2.5%. Study-level points and caveats: The TCR gene usage of tumor memory CD4+ T cells clustered together with blood and lymph node memory CD4+ cells and with lymph node naive CD4+ cells.

V was clipped by 1 base and J by 14 bases; unmatched bases: 8. This CDR3 comprises 12 residues. The germline V gene has CDR1 DFQATT and CDR2 SNEGSKA (reference sequence). CD25-based Treg depletion was applied to purified naive CD4+ T cells. The sequenced sample consisted of naive CD4+ T cells sorted from blood. Described subset: naive CD4+ T cells, CD4+CD45RA+CD25-. The chain couples TRBV20-1 to TRBJ2-3; 8 bases map to TRBD2. The receptor comes from a female donor with breast cancer. CDR3 sequence: CSARGAGARVYF. The CDR3 region has the DNA TGCAGTGCTAGAGGAGCGGGGGCCCGGGTGTATTTT.